Listed below are T cell receptor beta chains from one sample, sequenced in a study of CD8 T cells in Susac syndrome. MiXCR, applied by TCRdb to the immunoSEQ multiplex PCR reads, yields one record per CDR3 protein. The sample carries about 110,000 distinct CDR3 sequences, roughly 95% recorded once. The sample taken for sequencing was CD4+ T cells from PBMCs. The receptors come from a human donor in good health. Each CDR3 is given with its conserved first and last residue. Each record gives: J gene, clone size, V gene, D gene, CDR3 protein, CDR3 DNA. A D gene is named only where the DNA matches it firmly. Clone size is stated in some rows and not others, as once, few, many or a class when expanded.

TRBJ2-7 | once | TRBV3-1 | NA | CASSQTPSYEQYF | TGTGCCAGCAGCCAAACGCCCTCCTACGAGCAGTACTTC
TRBJ2-2 | few | TRBV29-1 | NA | CSVGQGGELFF | TGCAGCGTTGGTCAGGGGGGGGAGCTGTTTTTT
TRBJ2-7 | NA | TRBV7-7 | TRBD1 | CASSPGTGGNEQYF | TGTGCTAGCAGCCCAGGGACAGGGGGCAACGAGCAGTACTTC
TRBJ2-4 | NA | TRBV6-1 | TRBD2 | CASSRGTSGRGPLAKNIQYF | TGTGCCAGCAGCCGTGGGACTAGCGGGAGAGGACCTCTAGCCAAAAACATTCAGTACTTC
TRBJ2-1 | NA | TRBV6-2/TRBV6-3 | TRBD2 | CASSGHWRESDEQFF | TGTGCCAGCAGTGGGCACTGGCGGGAGAGCGATGAGCAGTTCTTC
TRBJ2-7 | NA | TRBV5-1 | NA | CASSPVDNYEQYF | TGCGCCAGCAGCCCGGTCGACAACTACGAGCAGTACTTC
TRBJ1-6 | NA | TRBV10-3 | NA | CAISEAPNSPLHF | TGTGCCATCAGTGAGGCCCCGAATTCACCCCTCCACTTT
TRBJ2-7 | NA | TRBV20-1 | TRBD1 | CSGDRGTYEQYF | TGCAGTGGGGACAGGGGGACCTACGAGCAGTACTTC
TRBJ2-1 | NA | TRBV3-1 | TRBD2 | CASSQDGTSIYNEQFF | TGTGCCAGCAGCCAAGATGGGACTAGTATCTACAATGAGCAGTTCTTC
TRBJ2-3 | NA | TRBV29-1 | NA | CSVASVDTQYF | TGCAGCGTAGCCTCCGTAGATACGCAGTATTTT
TRBJ2-7 | NA | TRBV9 | NA | CASSANPQGGEQYF | TGTGCCAGCAGCGCAAACCCCCAGGGGGGGGAGCAGTACTTC
TRBJ2-7 | NA | TRBV3-1 | TRBD1 | CASSPRQGVYEQYF | TGTGCCAGCAGCCCAAGACAGGGGGTCTACGAGCAGTACTTC
TRBJ2-3 | NA | TRBV5-1 | NA | CASSRPEVDTQYF | TGCGCCAGCAGCCGCCCCGAGGTAGATACGCAGTATTTT
TRBJ2-5 | NA | TRBV20-1 | TRBD1 | CSAKGQWETQYF | TGCAGTGCGAAGGGACAGTGGGAGACCCAGTACTTC
TRBJ1-1 | NA | TRBV2 | NA | CASSSDTNTEAFF | TGTGCCAGCAGCTCGGACACGAACACTGAAGCTTTCTTT
TRBJ2-3 | NA | TRBV6-2/TRBV6-3 | NA | CASSLTITQYF | TGTGCCAGCAGTTTAACCATCACGCAGTATTTT
TRBJ2-6 | NA | TRBV13 | NA | CASSFQGSGANVLTF | TGTGCCAGCAGCTTCCAGGGGTCTGGGGCCAACGTCCTGACTTTC
TRBJ1-2 | NA | TRBV5-6 | TRBD1 | CASSYGQGGGYTF | TGTGCCAGCAGCTATGGACAGGGGGGAGGCTACACCTTC
TRBJ1-1 | once | TRBV3-1 | NA | CASSPGLRNTEAFF | TGTGCCAGCAGCCCGGGACTGCGGAACACTGAAGCTTTCTTT
TRBJ2-3 | NA | TRBV20-1 | TRBD2 | CSASDPSGSTDTQYF | TGCAGTGCTAGTGACCCTAGCGGGAGCACAGATACGCAGTATTTT
TRBJ1-2 | once | TRBV2 | NA | CASSVAGFGYTF | TGTGCCAGCAGTGTGGCTGGGTTTGGCTACACCTTC
TRBJ1-5 | once | TRBV10-3 | NA | CAISERQVSNQPQHF | TGTGCCATCAGTGAGCGGCAGGTTAGCAATCAGCCCCAGCATTTT
TRBJ2-7 | NA | TRBV18 | TRBD2 | CASSQESWASGRREQYF | TGTGCCAGCTCACAGGAATCGTGGGCTAGCGGGAGACGTGAGCAGTACTTC
TRBJ2-1 | NA | TRBV2 | NA | CASSARQYNEQFF | TGTGCCAGCAGTGCTAGACAGTACAATGAGCAGTTCTTC
TRBJ1-5 | NA | TRBV12-3/TRBV12-4 | TRBD1 | CASRPDREGQPQHF | TGTGCCAGCAGACCTGACAGGGAGGGACAGCCCCAGCATTTT
TRBJ1-2 | NA | TRBV14 | NA | CASSQVRGGYTF | TGTGCCAGCAGCCAAGTCAGAGGGGGCTACACCTTC
TRBJ1-1 | NA | TRBV18 | NA | CASSPSNTEAFF | TGTGCCAGCTCCCCATCGAACACTGAAGCTTTCTTT